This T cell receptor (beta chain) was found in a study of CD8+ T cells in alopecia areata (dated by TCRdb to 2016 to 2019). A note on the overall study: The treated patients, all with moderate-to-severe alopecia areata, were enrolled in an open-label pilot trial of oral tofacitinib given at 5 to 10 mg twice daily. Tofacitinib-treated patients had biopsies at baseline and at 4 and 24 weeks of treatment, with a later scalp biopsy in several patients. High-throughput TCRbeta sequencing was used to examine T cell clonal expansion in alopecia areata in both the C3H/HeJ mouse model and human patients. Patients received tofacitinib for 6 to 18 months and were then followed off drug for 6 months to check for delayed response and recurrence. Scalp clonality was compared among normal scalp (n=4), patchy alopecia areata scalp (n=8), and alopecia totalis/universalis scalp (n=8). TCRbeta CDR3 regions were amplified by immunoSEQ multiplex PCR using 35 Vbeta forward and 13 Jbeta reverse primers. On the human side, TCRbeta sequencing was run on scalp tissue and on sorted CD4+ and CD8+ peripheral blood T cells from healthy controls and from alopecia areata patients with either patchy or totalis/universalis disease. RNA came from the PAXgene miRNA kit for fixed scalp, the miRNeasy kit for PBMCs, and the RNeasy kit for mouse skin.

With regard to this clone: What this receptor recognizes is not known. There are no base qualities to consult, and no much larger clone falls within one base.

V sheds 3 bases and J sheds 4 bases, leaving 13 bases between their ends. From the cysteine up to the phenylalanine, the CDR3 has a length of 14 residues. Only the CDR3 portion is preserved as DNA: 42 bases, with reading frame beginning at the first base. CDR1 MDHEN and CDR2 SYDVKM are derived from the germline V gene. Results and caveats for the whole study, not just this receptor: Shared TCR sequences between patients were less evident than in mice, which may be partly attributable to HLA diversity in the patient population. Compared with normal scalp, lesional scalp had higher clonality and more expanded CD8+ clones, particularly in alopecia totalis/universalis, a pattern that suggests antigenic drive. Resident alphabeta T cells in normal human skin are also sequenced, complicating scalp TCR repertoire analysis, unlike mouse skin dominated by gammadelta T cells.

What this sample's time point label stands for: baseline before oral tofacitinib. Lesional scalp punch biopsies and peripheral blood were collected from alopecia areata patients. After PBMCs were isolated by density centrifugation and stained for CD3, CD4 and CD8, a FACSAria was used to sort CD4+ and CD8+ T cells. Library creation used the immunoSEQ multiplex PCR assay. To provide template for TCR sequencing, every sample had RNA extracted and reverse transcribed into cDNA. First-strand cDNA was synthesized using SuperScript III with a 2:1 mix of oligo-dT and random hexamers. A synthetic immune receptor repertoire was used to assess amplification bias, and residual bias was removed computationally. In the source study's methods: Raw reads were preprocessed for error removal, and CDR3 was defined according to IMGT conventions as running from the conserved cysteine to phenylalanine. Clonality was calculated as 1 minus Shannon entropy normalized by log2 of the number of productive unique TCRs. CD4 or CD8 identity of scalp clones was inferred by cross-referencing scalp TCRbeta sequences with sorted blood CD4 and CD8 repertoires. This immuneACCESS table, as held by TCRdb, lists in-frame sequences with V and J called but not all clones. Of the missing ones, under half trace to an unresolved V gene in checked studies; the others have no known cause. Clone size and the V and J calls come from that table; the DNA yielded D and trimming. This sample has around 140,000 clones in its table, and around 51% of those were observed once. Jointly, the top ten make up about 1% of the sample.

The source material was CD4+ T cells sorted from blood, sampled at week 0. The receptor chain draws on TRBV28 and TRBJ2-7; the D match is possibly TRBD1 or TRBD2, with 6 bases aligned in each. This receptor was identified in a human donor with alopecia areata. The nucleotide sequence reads TGTGCCAGCAGTTTGGGTGGGGGGCTTTACGAGCAGTACTTC. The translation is CASSLGGGLYEQYF. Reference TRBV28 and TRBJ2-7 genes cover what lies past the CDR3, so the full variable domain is DVKVTQSSRYLVKRTGEKVFLECVQDMDHENMFWYRQDPGLGLRLIYFSYDVKMKEKGDIPEGYSVSREKKERFSLILESASTNQTSMYLCASSLGGGLYEQYFGPGTRLTVT.